This T cell receptor (beta chain) was sequenced for a study of blood T cell repertoires in COVID-19. Overall study context: Samples of COVID-19 (acute and convalescent) were obtained from the United States, Italy and Spain. PBMCs, B-cell-depleted T cells, or T cells provided the cDNA or gDNA that made up the material.

A few counts support this clone. In the original processing: Quantification of nucleated cells was approximated via reference gene primer amplification. Using immunoSEQ multiplex PCR, the repertoire was profiled, and TCRdb retains in-frame clones only, with some absent. V, J and clone size derive from that table, while D and trimming were established from the DNA sequence. The table lists under 70,000 clones, about four fifths of them singletons, with around 10% in the top ten. Sequenced: peripheral blood. This TCR derives from a human donor in a cohort sampled during active COVID-19.

The CDR3 loop is CASSPGPGDTQYF. DNA for the CDR3: TGTGCCAGCAGCCCAGGGCCAGGGGATACGCAGTATTTT. This chain uses TRBV7-2 with TRBJ2-3; possibly TRBD1 for D (5 bases). This CDR3 has 13 amino acids. CDR1 is SGHTA and CDR2 is FQGNSA in the germline V gene. Trimming pared 5 bases from V and 6 bases from J, leaving 12 bases between.